A selection of T cell receptor beta chains follows, all from one sample in a study of CD8 T cells in Susac syndrome. MiXCR was run by TCRdb on the immunoSEQ multiplex PCR reads, yielding one entry per CDR3 protein. The table has 170,000 or so distinct CDR3 sequences, 90% to 95% seen once. The material sequenced was CD4+ T cells from PBMCs. The source is a human donor with multiple sclerosis. CDR3s include the opening cysteine and the closing phenylalanine or tryptophan. The D gene is left open where the match is weak. Rows give clone size only sometimes, using once, few, many, or a class for an expanded clone.

v_call	clone_size	j_call	d_call	cdr3_nt	cdr3_aa
TRBV2	.	TRBJ2-7	.	TGTGCCAGCAAAGGGGACGGGTACGAGCAGTACTTC	CASKGDGYEQYF
TRBV19	.	TRBJ2-2	TRBD1	TGTGCCAGTAAGGCCCAGGGGGCTTACACCGGGGAGCTGTTTTTT	CASKAQGAYTGELFF
TRBV2	.	TRBJ1-4	.	TGTGCCAGCAGAGGACAGCATAATGAAAAACTGTTTTTT	CASRGQHNEKLFF
TRBV7-3	once	TRBJ2-1	.	TGTGCCAGCAGCTTGACGCTCGAAGGCAGTGAGCAGTTCTTC	CASSLTLEGSEQFF
TRBV6-2/TRBV6-3	.	TRBJ2-7	TRBD1	TGTGCCAGCAGTCGAGGCACAGGGGACGAGCAGTACTTC	CASSRGTGDEQYF
TRBV30	.	TRBJ2-5	TRBD2	TGTGCCTGGAAACTAGCGGGTGTAAGCCAAGAGACCCAGTACTTC	CAWKLAGVSQETQYF
TRBV2	.	TRBJ1-5	TRBD1	TGTGCCAGCTCGGACAGGGGAGTTAGCAATCAGCCCCAGCATTTT	CASSDRGVSNQPQHF
TRBV30	.	TRBJ2-1	.	TGTGCCTGGGAGGGTGCAACAAATGAGCAGTTCTTC	CAWEGATNEQFF
TRBV20-1	.	TRBJ1-2	.	TGCAGTGCTAGAGATCGGGGTTGGTATGGCTACACCTTC	CSARDRGWYGYTF
TRBV9	.	TRBJ1-2	.	TGTGCCAGCAGGGGTGACTATGGCTACACCTTC	CASRGDYGYTF
TRBV29-1	.	TRBJ2-7	.	TGCAGCGTTGTACGTCGGACAGACTCCTACGAGCAGTACTTC	CSVVRRTDSYEQYF
TRBV30	.	TRBJ1-4	.	TGTGCCTGGAGTTCGAGCCTTACTGGAACTAATGAAAAACTGTTTTTT	CAWSSSLTGTNEKLFF
TRBV12-3/TRBV12-4	.	TRBJ1-5	.	TGTGCCAGCAGGGGGGGTGAGGGTCTAAATAGCAATCAGCCCCAGCATTTT	CASRGGEGLNSNQPQHF
TRBV19	once	TRBJ2-5	.	TGTGCCAGTAGTAATCTTCACGACCAAGAGACCCAGTACTTC	CASSNLHDQETQYF
TRBV5-4	.	TRBJ2-5	.	TGTGCCAGCAGCTCGAGGACCTCAACGGGAGAGACCCAGTACTTC	CASSSRTSTGETQYF
TRBV6-1	.	TRBJ1-1	.	TGTGCCAGCAGACAGGGAAGCACTGAAGCTTTCTTT	CASRQGSTEAFF
TRBV6-5	.	TRBJ1-2	.	TGTGCCAGCAGTTTTACTTACTCGGGGAGCCGAGATGGCTACACCTTC	CASSFTYSGSRDGYTF
TRBV28	once	TRBJ1-2	.	TGTGCCAGCAGTTTGACTCTGGCCTATGGCTACACCTTC	CASSLTLAYGYTF
TRBV28	.	TRBJ1-6	.	TGTGCCAGCAGCCCACCCGACAGTAATTCACCCCTCCACTTT	CASSPPDSNSPLHF
TRBV2	.	TRBJ2-3	.	TGTGCCAGCAGTGTCTCATGGTCAGATACGCAGTATTTT	CASSVSWSDTQYF
TRBV23-1	.	TRBJ2-5	.	TGCGCCAGCAGTCAAAGGTGGGCTGTCCAAGAGACCCAGTACTTC	CASSQRWAVQETQYF
TRBV12-3/TRBV12-4	.	TRBJ2-1	.	TGTGCCAGCAGTCGCGAGTATGAGCAGTTCTTC	CASSREYEQFF
TRBV20-1	.	TRBJ2-1	TRBD1	TGCAGTGCGCTTATCCGGGACAGGGCCTACAATGAGCAGTTCTTC	CSALIRDRAYNEQFF
TRBV19	.	TRBJ2-5	TRBD2	TGTGCCAGTAAGAAGCGGGGGGGCCGAGGGGAGACCCAGTACTTC	CASKKRGGRGETQYF
TRBV3-1	.	TRBJ2-7	.	TGTGCCAGCAGCCAATACAGCCACGAGCAGTACTTC	CASSQYSHEQYF
TRBV7-3	.	TRBJ2-7	TRBD2	TGTGCCAGCAGCCCAAGCGGGACCTACGAGCAGTACTTC	CASSPSGTYEQYF
TRBV18	.	TRBJ1-1	TRBD1	TGTGCCAGCTCAGCCGGGACAGGGCCGGGTACTGAAGCTTTCTTT	CASSAGTGPGTEAFF
TRBV18	.	TRBJ1-5	.	TGTGCCAGCTCTCTCGGATGGGCCCAGCCCCAGCATTTT	CASSLGWAQPQHF
TRBV7-2	.	TRBJ2-7	TRBD1	TGTGCCAGCAGCTTGGGGACAGGGGGTGCCTACGAGCAGTACTTC	CASSLGTGGAYEQYF
TRBV4-1	.	TRBJ2-3	TRBD1	TGCGCCAGCAGCCCGGGACAGGGCCCCAACACAGATACGCAGTATTTT	CASSPGQGPNTDTQYF
TRBV9	.	TRBJ2-5	.	TGTGCCAGCAGCGTAGCCCCGGCAGGGATAGAGACCCAGTACTTC	CASSVAPAGIETQYF